The rows below give T cell receptor beta chains drawn from one sample of a study of T cells after yellow fever vaccination. TCRdb re-called the 5' RACE reads through MiXCR, storing one row per CDR3 protein. The sample has 110,000 or so distinct CDR3 sequences, about 6.8% seen once. The specimen comprised CD4+ T cells sorted from PBMCs, sampled more than 35 days after the first yellow fever vaccination. The origin of the receptors is a young man who received the YFV17D yellow fever vaccine. The CDR3 runs from the conserved cysteine through the conserved F or W. D genes are given only for firm matches. The size entry is marked missing in some rows and otherwise reads once, few, many or a size class.

d_call j_call v_call clone_size cdr3_nt cdr3_aa
. TRBJ1-2 TRBV10-3 many TGTGCCATCAGACCCTCAGGAACCAATAACTATGGCTACACCTTC CAIRPSGTNNYGYTF
. TRBJ1-6 TRBV5-1 many TGCGCCAGCAGCTTCGACAGGTTTGAAACACCCCTCCACTTT CASSFDRFETPLHF
TRBD1 TRBJ1-1 TRBV5-1 few TGCGCCAGCAGCACGCAGGGGGCGGGTACTGAAGCTTTCTTT CASSTQGAGTEAFF
. TRBJ1-6 TRBV4-3 many TGCGCCAGCAGCCAAGATTTAGGGAGTTCACCCCTCCACTTT CASSQDLGSSPLHF
. TRBJ1-6 TRBV7-2 many TGTGCCAGCAGGGTGAGGCAGGGACGATATAATTCACCCCTCCACTTT CASRVRQGRYNSPLHF
. TRBJ1-3 TRBV5-1 . TGCGCCAGCAGCTTAGGGACTGACCAGGGAAACACCATATATTTT CASSLGTDQGNTIYF
TRBD1 TRBJ1-2 TRBV7-2 . TGTGCCAGCAGCATCAACAGGGGGCGGGGTGGCTACACCTTC CASSINRGRGGYTF
. TRBJ2-1 TRBV12-3/TRBV12-4 many TGTGCCAGCACCTTACAGGGATCCTACAATGAGCAGTTCTTC CASTLQGSYNEQFF
TRBD2 TRBJ2-5 TRBV7-2 many TGTGCCAGCAGCCAAGGGACTAGCCAAGAGACCCAGTACTTC CASSQGTSQETQYF
TRBD1 TRBJ2-5 TRBV5-1 many TGCGCCAGCAGCACGACAGGGGAAGAGACCCAGTACTTC CASSTTGEETQYF
. TRBJ1-1 TRBV20-1 many TGCAGTGCTGACCTAATGGCGAACACTGAAGCTTTCTTT CSADLMANTEAFF
. TRBJ1-6 TRBV6-4 many TGTGCCAGCAGTGATAAAATTAATTCACCCCTCCACTTT CASSDKINSPLHF
TRBD1 TRBJ2-5 TRBV19 . TGTGCCAGTAGTGCCGGACAGGGAGGGACCCAGTACTTC CASSAGQGGTQYF
. TRBJ1-5 TRBV7-2 many TGTGCCAGCAGCTTCCTTGGGGGGCCCCAGCATTTT CASSFLGGPQHF
. TRBJ1-1 TRBV28 many TGTGCCAGCAAGAGGGTGAACACTGAAGCTTTCTTT CASKRVNTEAFF
. TRBJ1-2 TRBV5-1 few TGCGCCAGCAGCTTGTCGGCGGAGTATGGCTACACCTTC CASSLSAEYGYTF
. TRBJ2-3 TRBV6-2/TRBV6-3 many TGTGCCAGCAGTTACCCCATGGGCAGTACTAGCACAGATACGCAGTATTTT CASSYPMGSTSTDTQYF
TRBD1 TRBJ2-5 TRBV7-2 . TGTGCCAGCAGCTTTCAGGGGGCGGAGACCCAGTACTTC CASSFQGAETQYF
. TRBJ2-3 TRBV10-3 many TGTGCCATCAGTGACCAGGGGAACACAGATACGCAGTATTTT CAISDQGNTDTQYF
TRBD1 TRBJ2-7 TRBV11-2 many TGTGCCAGCAGCAAAGACAGGGTCTACGAGCAGTACTTC CASSKDRVYEQYF
TRBD1 TRBJ1-2 TRBV4-3 many TGCGCCAGCAGCCATGGACAGGGTTACGGCTATGGCTACACCTTC CASSHGQGYGYGYTF
. TRBJ2-3 TRBV19 many TGTGCCAGTAGCCCATCCGGGGCCACAGATACGCAGTATTTT CASSPSGATDTQYF
. TRBJ2-5 TRBV9 many TGTGCCAGCAGCGTAGCTGTAAGCCGATCGGGGTTCCAAGAGACCCAGTACTTC CASSVAVSRSGFQETQYF
. TRBJ1-3 TRBV20-1 . TGCAGTGCCGAAAGAAAAGGTGGAAACACCATATATTTT CSAERKGGNTIYF
TRBD1 TRBJ2-1 TRBV9 many TGTGCCAGCAGCGTAGTTGCAGGGACAGGGGGGGAGCAGTTCTTC CASSVVAGTGGEQFF
TRBD1 TRBJ1-2 TRBV12-3/TRBV12-4 few TGTGCCAGCAGTTACCGGGACAGGGCGGGTGGCTACACCTTC CASSYRDRAGGYTF
. TRBJ2-3 TRBV5-1 many TGCGCCAGCAGCTTCGCGCGGGGCCAGGCGGATACGCAGTATTTT CASSFARGQADTQYF
. TRBJ1-5 TRBV12-3/TRBV12-4 many TGTGCCAGCAGTTCCGGGACGTATCAGCCCCAGCATTTT CASSSGTYQPQHF
. TRBJ1-5 TRBV24-1 many TGTGCCACCAGTGGCCAAGCCCATCAGCCCCAGCATTTT CATSGQAHQPQHF
TRBD1 TRBJ1-3 TRBV11-1 . TGTGCCAGCAGCTCATTTAAGCGGACAGGGGGCTTCTTCGGAAACACCATATATTTT CASSSFKRTGGFFGNTIYF
. TRBJ2-7 TRBV3-1 many TGTGCCAGCAGCCAAGATTATAGTACCTACGAGCAGTACTTC CASSQDYSTYEQYF
. TRBJ2-1 TRBV19 many TGTGCCAGTAGTCGGGCTCGGCGCCGGGATGAGCAGTTCTTC CASSRARRRDEQFF
TRBD1 TRBJ2-7 TRBV24-1 many TGTGCCAACCTCCCCAAGGACAGGGAGGTGAGGGAGCAGTACTTC CANLPKDREVREQYF
TRBD2 TRBJ2-3 TRBV18 . TGTGCCAGCTCTAACCCCGCGGGGGGCCAACCAGATACGCAGTATTTT CASSNPAGGQPDTQYF
. TRBJ1-5 TRBV6-2/TRBV6-3 many TGTGCCAGCGCCTCCCGGGTGGACAATCAGCCCCAGCATTTT CASASRVDNQPQHF
TRBD1 TRBJ2-3 TRBV5-1 few TGCGCCAGCAGCTTCCTTCGGACAGGAGCCCCTAGCACAGATACGCAGTATTTT CASSFLRTGAPSTDTQYF
TRBD1 TRBJ1-2 TRBV20-1 . TGCAGTGCCCTTAAGCAGGGGGCAAGCGGCTACACCTTC CSALKQGASGYTF
. TRBJ2-5 TRBV19 many TGTGCCAGTAGTAGTAGACAAGCGGGCGAGACCCAGTACTTC CASSSRQAGETQYF
. TRBJ2-5 TRBV12-3/TRBV12-4 many TGTGCCAGCAGTTTAAGACGCCGCCAAGAGACCCAGTACTTC CASSLRRRQETQYF
. TRBJ2-1 TRBV7-2 many TGTGCCAGCAGCGCCACTAGATCCCCCTACAATGAGCAGTTCTTC CASSATRSPYNEQFF